This is a list of T cell receptor beta chains from one sample in a study of Ad26.COV2.S vaccination and SARS-CoV-2 variants. TCRdb keeps only in-frame clones here, not all; method: immunoSEQ multiplex PCR. Altogether under 550,000 clones are present, around nine tenths being singletons, with the ten largest covering 12%. The specimen comprised peripheral blood, sampled in a trial of Ad26.COV2.S vaccine versus placebo. The receptors here all came from a person between 18 and 65 years old who received the Ad26.COV2.S COVID-19 vaccine or a placebo. Both conserved end residues are part of each CDR3. Each record gives: clone size, J gene, D gene, V gene, CDR3 protein, CDR3 DNA. The D gene is left open where the match is weak. Some rows mark clone size as missing; the rest say once, few, many or name a class of expanded clone.

NA TRBJ2-7 TRBD2 TRBV6-2/TRBV6-3 CASSYSLAGYNTYEQYF TGTGCCAGCAGTTACTCCCTAGCGGGATACAATACCTACGAGCAGTACTTC
NA TRBJ1-2 NA TRBV7-2 CASSAPGSYGYTF TGTGCCAGCAGCGCCCCAGGGAGCTATGGCTACACCTTC
once TRBJ2-5 NA TRBV9 CASSVGASAGETQYF TGTGCCAGCAGCGTAGGCGCTAGCGCGGGAGAGACCCAGTACTTC
NA TRBJ2-7 NA TRBV29-1 CSVVPAHSYEQYF TGCAGCGTTGTCCCGGCTCACTCCTACGAGCAGTACTTC
NA TRBJ2-7 NA TRBV27 CASSLWEPYEQYF TGTGCCAGCAGTTTATGGGAACCCTACGAGCAGTACTTC
NA TRBJ2-2 TRBD1 TRBV7-6 CASSPGGANTGELFF TGTGCCAGCAGCCCAGGGGGCGCGAACACCGGGGAGCTGTTTTTT
once TRBJ1-5 TRBD1 TRBV6-5 CASSYDRVGQPQHF TGTGCCAGCAGCTACGACAGGGTCGGCCAGCCCCAGCATTTT
NA TRBJ1-3 TRBD1 TRBV19 CASSFRTGATGNTIYF TGTGCCAGTAGTTTTCGGACAGGAGCCACTGGAAACACCATATATTTT
NA TRBJ2-7 NA TRBV3-1/TRBV3-2 CASSHRTGTGPYEQYF TGTGCCAGCAGCCATAGAACCGGGACGGGACCCTACGAGCAGTACTTC
NA TRBJ2-1 NA TRBV29-1 CSVSQTNEQFF TGCAGCGTTTCCCAGACCAATGAGCAGTTCTTC
NA TRBJ2-7 TRBD2 TRBV7-3 CASSISVGSGSNEQYF TGTGCCAGCAGCATAAGCGTTGGTAGCGGGAGCAACGAGCAGTACTTC
NA TRBJ1-6 NA TRBV11-2 CASSPGFQSPLHF TGTGCCAGCAGCCCAGGGTTCCAATCACCCCTCCACTTT
NA TRBJ2-7 TRBD1 TRBV7-8 CASSLAQGQGYEQYF TGTGCCAGCAGCTTAGCGCAGGGACAGGGGTACGAGCAGTACTTC
NA TRBJ2-7 NA TRBV5-4 CASSVRGTPSYEQYF TGTGCCAGCAGCGTCCGAGGGACACCTTCCTACGAGCAGTACTTC
once TRBJ1-2 NA TRBV30 CAWRPGTGYGYTF TGTGCCTGGAGACCCGGGACGGGATATGGCTACACCTTC
NA TRBJ1-1 NA TRBV7-8 CASSSQMNTEAFF TGTGCCAGCAGCTCGCAGATGAACACTGAAGCTTTCTTT
NA TRBJ2-3 NA TRBV20-1 CSADYTDTQYF TGCAGTGCAGACTACACAGATACGCAGTATTTT
NA TRBJ2-7 TRBD1 TRBV6-5 CASSYRDSIYEQYF TGTGCCAGCAGTTACCGGGACAGTATCTACGAGCAGTACTTC
NA TRBJ2-2 NA TRBV21-1 CASIDRGVNTGELFF TGTGCCAGCATTGACAGGGGAGTTAACACCGGGGAGCTGTTTTTT
NA TRBJ2-7 NA TRBV6-2/TRBV6-3 CASSYYQGGNEQYF TGTGCCAGCAGTTACTATCAGGGGGGCAACGAGCAGTACTTC
NA TRBJ2-1 NA TRBV14 CASSQVGASQQFF TGTGCCAGCAGCCAAGTAGGTGCCAGTCAGCAGTTCTTC
once TRBJ1-3 NA TRBV3-1/TRBV3-2 CASSHATGSSGNTIYF TGTGCCAGCAGCCATGCAACAGGGTCCTCTGGAAACACCATATATTTT
NA TRBJ1-3 NA TRBV4-1 CASSQDPGLSSGNTIYF TGCGCCAGCAGCCAAGATCCGGGGTTGTCGTCTGGAAACACCATATATTTT
few TRBJ1-5 NA TRBV19 CASSKADHNQPQHF TGTGCCAGTAGTAAGGCAGACCACAATCAGCCCCAGCATTTT
NA TRBJ1-2 TRBD1 TRBV24-1 CATSPTGPMTGYTF TGTGCCACCAGTCCGACAGGGCCCATGACGGGCTACACCTTC
NA TRBJ2-5 NA TRBV6-2/TRBV6-3 CASSRQIFQETQYF TGTGCCAGCAGCAGACAGATCTTCCAAGAGACCCAGTACTTC
NA TRBJ2-5 NA TRBV29-1 CSVEEFYEGQETQYF TGCAGCGTTGAAGAATTCTACGAGGGGCAAGAGACCCAGTACTTC
NA TRBJ2-1 TRBD2 TRBV7-9 CASSFGRGYNEQFF TGTGCCAGCAGCTTTGGGCGGGGGTACAATGAGCAGTTCTTC
few TRBJ2-1 NA TRBV9 CASSVGSDFFEQFF TGTGCCAGCAGCGTAGGTTCAGACTTTTTTGAGCAGTTCTTC
few TRBJ2-7 NA TRBV5-1 CASSLAWENDYEQYF TGCGCCAGCAGCTTGGCATGGGAGAACGACTACGAGCAGTACTTC
NA TRBJ2-5 TRBD1 TRBV11-2 CASSPGQGKETQYF TGTGCCAGCAGCCCCGGACAGGGGAAAGAGACCCAGTACTTC
NA TRBJ1-2 TRBD1 TRBV4-3 CASSQEGGSFSYGYTF TGCGCCAGCAGCCAAGAAGGGGGCTCCTTTTCCTATGGCTACACCTTC
NA TRBJ2-5 TRBD2 TRBV5-6 CASSILAGVRETQYF TGTGCCAGCAGCATACTAGCGGGAGTTAGAGAGACCCAGTACTTC
NA TRBJ2-5 TRBD2 TRBV5-1 CASSLGTSGEAQYF TGCGCCAGCAGCCTCGGGACTAGCGGAGAAGCCCAGTACTTC
once TRBJ2-2 TRBD2 TRBV4-3 CASTAGWGTGELFF TGCGCCAGTACAGCGGGATGGGGCACCGGGGAGCTGTTTTTT
NA TRBJ2-6 NA TRBV5-4 CASSLSQVSGANVLTF TGTGCCAGCAGCTTGTCCCAAGTCTCTGGGGCCAACGTCCTGACTTTC
NA TRBJ2-7 TRBD2 TRBV3-1/TRBV3-2 CASSHLAGGGHEQYF TGTGCCAGCAGCCACCTAGCGGGAGGTGGCCACGAGCAGTACTTC